These 25 T cell receptor beta chains originate from one sample sequenced in a study of blood T cell repertoires in COVID-19. Measured with immunoSEQ multiplex PCR; TCRdb has only the in-frame clones, and not every one. The data contain 70,000 to 80,000 clones, roughly three quarters of them singletons. The sample consisted of peripheral blood. The source of these receptors is a human donor in a cohort sampled during active COVID-19.

This chain connects TRBV19 to TRBJ2-4, with D tentatively TRBD2 (6 bases). Trimming stripped 0 bases from V and 9 bases from J, with 9 bases between. CDR3 size: 13 residues. The germline V gene has CDR1 LNHDA and CDR2 SQIVND (reference sequence). The CDR3 coding sequence is TGTGCCAGTAGTATAGAGGGGCGGGGCATTCAGTACTTC. This codes for CASSIEGRGIQYF.

The gene calls are TRBV11-2 and TRBJ1-2, with 8 bases lining up with TRBD1. V was pared by 2 bases and J by 4 bases, with 6 bases of the junction left unmatched. Germline values: CDR1 SGHAT, CDR2 FQNNGV. This CDR3 spans 15 amino acids. CDR3 sequence: CASSLQGAFGYGYTF. The CDR3 DNA follows: TGTGCCAGCAGCTTACAGGGGGCCTTTGGCTATGGCTACACCTTC.

This clone was counted a few times. This chain connects TRBV24-1 to TRBJ2-2; TRBD1 agrees at 12 bases. CDR3 length: 14 residues. Germline V gene lookup returns CDR1 KGHDR and CDR2 SFDVKD. V trimming: 10 bases; J trimming: 6 bases; junction bases outside the gene matches: 5. The CDR3 DNA reads as TGTGCCACTCAGGGACAGGGGGCGGCCGGGGAGCTGTTTTTT. Amino acids: CATQGQGAAGELFF.

This clone has only a few counts. The CDR3 loop reads CASSRQINYNEQFF. The CDR3 nucleotides are TGTGCCAGCAGCCGACAGATTAACTACAATGAGCAGTTCTTC. The rearrangement joins TRBV7-9 to TRBJ2-1; D is perhaps TRBD1 (5 bases). Germline V gene lookup returns CDR1 SEHNR and CDR2 FQNEAQ (reference sequence). Trimming took off 5 bases at V and 3 bases at J, with 11 bases between the two ends. The CDR3 runs to 14 residues.

This clone came up once. The chain carries TRBV6-5 and TRBJ2-1; D not resolved. Germline CDR1 MNHEY, CDR2 SVGAGI. V dropped 5 bases and J dropped 0 bases, with 11 bases sitting between them. The CDR3 covers 15 residues. The CDR3 nucleotides read TGTGCCAGCAGTCCGCACAGTGCCTCCTACAATGAGCAGTTCTTC. Translated: CASSPHSASYNEQFF.

V and J are TRBV5-4 and TRBJ2-1, with TRBD2 matching 10 bases. Germline V gives CDR1 SGHNT, CDR2 YYREEE (reference sequence). With V trimmed by 5 bases and J by 6 bases, 8 bases remained unmatched. The CDR3 is 15 residues long. The CDR3 loop reads CASSRSGGGLNEQFF. The CDR3 nucleotides are TGTGCCAGCAGTCGCAGCGGGGGGGGCCTCAATGAGCAGTTCTTC.

V and J are TRBV7-9 and TRBJ2-1; 11 bases agree with TRBD2. J was trimmed by 2 bases and V by 5 bases; bases with no gene match: 5. Germline CDR1 and CDR2: SEHNR and FQNEAQ (reference sequence). The CDR3 runs to 16 residues. The CDR3 reads CASSGPSGGTYNEQFF. The CDR3 DNA follows: TGTGCCAGCAGCGGGCCTAGCGGGGGGACCTACAATGAGCAGTTCTTC.

This rearrangement joins TRBV7-3 to TRBJ1-1, with TRBD1 matching 9 bases. Germline CDR1 reads SGHTA; CDR2 reads FQGTGA. This CDR3 contains 16 residues. The V and J ends lost 4 bases and 6 bases, in that order; junction bases with no gene match: 12. The CDR3 DNA sequence: TGTGCCAGCAGCTCGAACCCCGGGACAGGGCGGGCTGAAGCTTTCTTT. This sequence encodes CASSSNPGTGRAEAFF. The whole variable domain, filled in from reference TRBV7-3 and TRBJ1-1, reads GAGVSQTPSNKVTEKGKYVELRCDPISGHTALYWYRQSLGQGPEFLIYFQGTGAADDSGLPNDRFFAVRPEGSVSTLKIQRTERGDSAVYLCASSSNPGTGRAEAFFGQGTRLTVV.

This chain joins TRBV6-1 and TRBJ2-7; maybe TRBD1 (6 bases). The CDR3 contains 15 residues. Looked up from germline, CDR1 is MNHNS and CDR2 is SASEGT. Trimming shortened V by 3 bases and J by 4 bases, and 16 bases separated the two germline ends. CDR3 DNA sequence: TGTGCCAGCAGTGACCGGGACACGAGAGGGTACGAGCAGTACTTC. Translating it yields CASSDRDTRGYEQYF.

This chain joins TRBV18 and TRBJ2-2, with a possible D match to TRBD1 (7 bases). V lost 8 bases to trimming and J lost 3 bases, with 16 bases between them. Germline CDR1 is KGHSH and CDR2 is LQKENI. This CDR3 has 15 amino acids. The CDR3 nucleotides are TGTGCCAGCGGGCGGGGACAGCCTTACACCGGGGAGCTGTTTTTT. This sequence encodes CASGRGQPYTGELFF. Filled out from reference TRBV18 and TRBJ2-2, the complete variable domain reads NAGVMQNPRHLVRRRGQEARLRCSPMKGHSHVYWYRQLPEEGLKFMVYLQKENIIDESGMPKERFSAEFPKEGPSILRIQQVVRGDSAAYFCASGRGQPYTGELFFGEGSRLTVL.

The chain employs TRBV12-3 or TRBV12-4 and TRBJ1-2; the D gene is possibly TRBD1 (5 bases). Between the trimmed V and J ends, which lost 5 bases and 8 bases, there was a span of 15 bases. The CDR3 extends over 13 amino acids. The chain's CDR3 is CASSTGTLRGYTF. Here the CDR3 DNA reads TGTGCCAGCAGTACCGGGACTCTTCGAGGCTACACCTTC.

The CDR3 loop reads CASSQVYGRAGELFF. The CDR3 bases are TGCGCCAGCAGCCAAGTGTACGGGAGGGCCGGGGAGCTGTTTTTT. The rearrangement uses TRBV4-1 and TRBJ2-2; 8 bases match TRBD2. Germline assignment: CDR1 MGHRA and CDR2 YSYEKL. The CDR3 contains 15 residues. The J segment lost 6 bases and the V segment lost 1 base, leaving 4 bases of the junction unmatched.

The chain joins TRBV9 to TRBJ2-3, with TRBD2 matching over 12 bases. The CDR3 consists of 16 residues. J lost 6 bases, V lost 4 bases, and 9 bases had no gene match. Germline loops: CDR1 SGDLS, CDR2 YYNGEE. CDR3 in DNA: TGTGCCAGCAGCCCCGGACTAGCGGGGATTGCGGATACGCAGTATTTT. Translated: CASSPGLAGIADTQYF. The full variable domain, rest sourced from reference TRBV9 and TRBJ2-3, is DSGVTQTPKHLITATGQRVTLRCSPRSGDLSVYWYQQSLDQGLQFLIQYYNGEERAKGNILERFSAQQFPDLHSELNLSSLELGDSALYFCASSPGLAGIADTQYFGPGTRLTVL.

The chain carries TRBV7-2 and TRBJ1-6; D call uncertain. Germline CDR1 is SGHTA and CDR2 is FQGNSA. This CDR3 has 14 amino acids. V lost 2 bases and J 6 bases, leaving 8 bases between the germline ends. CDR3 sequence reads: CASSLTRVNSPLHF. CDR3 DNA sequence: TGTGCCAGCAGCTTAACGCGAGTTAATTCACCCCTCCACTTT.

The chain is built from TRBV6-6 and TRBJ2-5, with D maybe TRBD2 (6 bases). The CDR3 sequence is 15 residues long. Trimming removed 3 bases from V and 4 bases from J, with 15 bases in between. The germline V gene encodes CDR1 MNHNY and CDR2 SVGAGI (reference sequence). CDR3 bases: TGTGCCAGCAGTTATTATCGGGAGCGAGGAGAGACCCAGTACTTC. Its protein product is CASSYYRERGETQYF.

In its sample, this clone was seen a few times. The rearrangement uses TRBV7-9 and TRBJ2-1; 9 bases align to TRBD1. CDR3 size: 17 residues. Germline V gene sequence: CDR1 SEHNR, CDR2 FQNEAQ (reference sequence). V was pared by 5 bases and J by 4 bases, with 12 bases of the junction left unmatched. CDR3 coding DNA: TGTGCCAGCAGCAGGGGGACAGGGCAGGTTTTTTACAATGAGCAGTTCTTC. This translates into CASSRGTGQVFYNEQFF.

The chain links TRBV5-1 to TRBJ2-3; 9 nucleotides align to TRBD2. The CDR3 contains 15 residues. CDR1 SGHRS and CDR2 YFSETQ come from the germline V gene. Germline trimming cut 4 bases from V and 2 bases from J; bases unmatched to any gene: 5. This CDR3 is CASSRSGSATDTQYF. The DNA of the CDR3 is TGCGCCAGCAGCCGTAGCGGGAGCGCCACAGATACGCAGTATTTT.

As DNA, the CDR3 is TGTGCCAGCACTCGCGGGGACAGTCACACAGATACGCAGTATTTT. Amino acid sequence: CASTRGDSHTDTQYF. The chain has TRBV6-6 and TRBJ2-3, with D maybe TRBD1 (7 bases). The CDR3 is 15 amino acids. V lost 7 bases and J lost 2, with 16 bases in between. From germline, CDR1 is MNHNY and CDR2 SVGAGI (reference sequence).

About this clone: Other nucleotide sequences from this sample produce the same CDR3. This chain uses TRBV5-1 with TRBJ1-5; D is unresolved. Germline lookup yields CDR1 SGHRS and CDR2 YFSETQ. Trimming shortened V by 0 bases and J by 4 bases, and 5 bases separated the two germline ends. CDR3 length: 13 amino acids. DNA for the CDR3: TGCGCCAGCAGCTTGGCCGGGAATCAGCCCCAGCATTTT. Amino acids: CASSLAGNQPQHF.

The chain combines TRBV12-2 with TRBJ1-5. TRBV12-2 is a pseudogene. There are 12 residues in the CDR3. The CDR3 DNA follows: TGTGCAAGTCGCTCAGGAGGGGAGCCCCAGCATTTT. Protein: CASRSGGEPQHF.

This chain joins TRBV7-2 and TRBJ2-7; TRBD1 aligns across 12 bases. The CDR3 contains 15 residues. Per germline, CDR1 SGHTA and CDR2 FQGNSA. Trimming cost V 2 bases and J 7 bases; bases outside gene matches: 6. The CDR3 nucleotides read TGTGCCAGCAGCTTAACGGGACAGGGGGCGCAAGAGCAGTACGTC. It codes for CASSLTGQGAQEQYV.

CDR3 DNA: TGTGCCAGCAGGCCCACAGGTGAAATGAACACTGAAGCTTTCTTT. It encodes CASRPTGEMNTEAFF. The V call is TRBV7-9, the J call TRBJ1-1, with D perhaps matching TRBD1 (5 bases). CDR1 is SEHNR and CDR2 is FQNEAQ in the germline V gene (reference sequence). This CDR3 is 15 amino acids long. Trimming stripped 6 bases from V and 0 bases from J, with 14 bases between.

This clone was observed a few times. The V and J genes are TRBV19 and TRBJ1-1; the D gene is possibly TRBD1 (5 bases). Germline CDR1 reads LNHDA; CDR2 reads SQIVND (reference sequence). The V and J ends lost 5 bases and 3 bases respectively, with 16 bases between them. CDR3 length: 15 amino acids. The CDR3 sequence: CASSLQGGADTEAFF. The CDR3 bases are TGTGCCAGTAGTCTTCAGGGTGGGGCGGACACTGAAGCTTTCTTT.

This clone was counted ten times or more. The chain is built from TRBV27 and TRBJ2-1; D perhaps matches TRBD1 (6 bases). Germline values: CDR1 MNHEY, CDR2 SMNVEV (reference sequence). V lost 5 bases to trimming and J lost 2 bases, with 16 bases between them. This CDR3 comprises 16 residues. For the CDR3, the DNA is TGTGCCAGCAGTCCCGAGGACAGTTTGACCTACAATGAGCAGTTCTTC. This encodes CASSPEDSLTYNEQFF.

The V and J genes are TRBV5-1 and TRBJ2-2; 11 bases fit TRBD2. Germline loops: CDR1 SGHRS, CDR2 YFSETQ. The CDR3 spans 16 residues. The ends lost 4 bases at V and 4 bases at J; junction bases unmatched: 6. The DNA for the CDR3 is TGCGCCAGCAGCACGCCTAGCGGGAGGACCACCGGGGAGCTGTTTTTT. Encoded protein: CASSTPSGRTTGELFF.